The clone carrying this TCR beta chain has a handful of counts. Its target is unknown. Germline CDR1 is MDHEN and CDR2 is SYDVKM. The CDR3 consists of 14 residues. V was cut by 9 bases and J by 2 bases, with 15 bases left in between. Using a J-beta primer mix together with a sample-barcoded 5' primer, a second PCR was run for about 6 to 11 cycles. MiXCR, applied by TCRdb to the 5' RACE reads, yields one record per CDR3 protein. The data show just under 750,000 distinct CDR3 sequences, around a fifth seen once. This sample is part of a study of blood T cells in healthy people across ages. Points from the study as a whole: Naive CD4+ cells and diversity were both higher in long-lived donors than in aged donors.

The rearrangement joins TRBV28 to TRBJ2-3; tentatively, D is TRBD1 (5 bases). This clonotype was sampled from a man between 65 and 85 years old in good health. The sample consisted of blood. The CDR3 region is CASTSQGLTDTQYF. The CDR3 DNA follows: TGTGCCAGTACCTCCCAGGGTCTCACAGATACGCAGTATTTT.